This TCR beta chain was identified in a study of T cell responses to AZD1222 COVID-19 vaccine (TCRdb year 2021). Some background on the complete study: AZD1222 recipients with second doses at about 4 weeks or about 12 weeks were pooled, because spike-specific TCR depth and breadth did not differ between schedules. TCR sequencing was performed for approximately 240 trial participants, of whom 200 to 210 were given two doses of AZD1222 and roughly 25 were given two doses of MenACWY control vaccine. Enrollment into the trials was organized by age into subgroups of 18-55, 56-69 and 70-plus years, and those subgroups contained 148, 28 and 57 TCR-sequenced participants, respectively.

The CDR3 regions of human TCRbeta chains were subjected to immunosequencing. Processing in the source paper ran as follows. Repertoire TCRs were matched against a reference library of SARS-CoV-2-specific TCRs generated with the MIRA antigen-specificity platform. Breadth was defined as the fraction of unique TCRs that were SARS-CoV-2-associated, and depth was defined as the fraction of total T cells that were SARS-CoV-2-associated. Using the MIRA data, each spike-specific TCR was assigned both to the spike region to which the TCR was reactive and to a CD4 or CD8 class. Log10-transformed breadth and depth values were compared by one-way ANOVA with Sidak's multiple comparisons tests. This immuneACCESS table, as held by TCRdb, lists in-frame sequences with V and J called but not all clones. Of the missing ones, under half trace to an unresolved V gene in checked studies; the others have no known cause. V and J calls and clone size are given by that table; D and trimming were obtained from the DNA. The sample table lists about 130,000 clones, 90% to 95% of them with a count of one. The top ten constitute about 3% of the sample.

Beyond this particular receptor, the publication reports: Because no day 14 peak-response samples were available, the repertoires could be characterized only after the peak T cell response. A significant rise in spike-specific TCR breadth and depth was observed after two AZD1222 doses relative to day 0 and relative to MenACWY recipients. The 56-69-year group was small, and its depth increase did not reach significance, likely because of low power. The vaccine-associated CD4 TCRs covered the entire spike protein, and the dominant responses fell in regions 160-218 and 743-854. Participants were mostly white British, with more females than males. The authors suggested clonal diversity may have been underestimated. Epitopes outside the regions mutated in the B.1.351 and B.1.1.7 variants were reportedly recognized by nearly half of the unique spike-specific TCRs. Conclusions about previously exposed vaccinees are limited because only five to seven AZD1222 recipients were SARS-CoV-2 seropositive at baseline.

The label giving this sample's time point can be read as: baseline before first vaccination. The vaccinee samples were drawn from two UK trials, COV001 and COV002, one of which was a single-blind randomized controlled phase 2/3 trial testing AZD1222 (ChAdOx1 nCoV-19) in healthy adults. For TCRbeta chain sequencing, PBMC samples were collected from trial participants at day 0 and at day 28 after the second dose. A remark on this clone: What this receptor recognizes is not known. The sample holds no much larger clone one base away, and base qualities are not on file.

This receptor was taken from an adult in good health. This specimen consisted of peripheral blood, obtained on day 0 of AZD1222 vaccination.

The CDR3 in this case is CASSMTGGTRSYEQYF. The bases are TGTGCCAGTAGTATGACAGGGGGCACGCGGTCCTACGAGCAGTACTTC. This sequence uses TRBV19 and TRBJ2-7; TRBD1 lines up with 10 middle nucleotides. The germline V gene (reference sequence) sets CDR1 to LNHDA and CDR2 to SQIVND. The CDR3 spans 16 residues, from the cysteine through the phenylalanine. Only the CDR3 part of the read is kept: 48 bases, read in frame from the first base. From V the trimming removes 3 bases and from J it removes 1 base, while the gene matches leave 6 bases of the junction unaccounted for.